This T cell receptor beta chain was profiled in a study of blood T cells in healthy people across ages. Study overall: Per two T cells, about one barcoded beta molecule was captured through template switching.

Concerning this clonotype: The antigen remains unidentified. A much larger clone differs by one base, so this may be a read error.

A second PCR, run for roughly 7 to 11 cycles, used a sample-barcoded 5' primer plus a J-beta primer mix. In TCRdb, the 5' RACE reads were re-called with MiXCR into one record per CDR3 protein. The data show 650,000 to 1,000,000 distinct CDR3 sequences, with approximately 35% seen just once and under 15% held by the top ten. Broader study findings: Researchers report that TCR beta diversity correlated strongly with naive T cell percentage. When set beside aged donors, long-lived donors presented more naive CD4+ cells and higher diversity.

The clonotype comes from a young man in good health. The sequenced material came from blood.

CDR3 bases: TGTGCCAGCAGCCTCATAGGACAGGGACGAAAAGGGACCCAGTACTTC. It encodes CASSLIGQGRKGTQYF. The V call is TRBV28, the J call TRBJ2-5, with TRBD1 matching 8 bases. Germline V gene lookup returns CDR1 MDHEN and CDR2 SYDVKM. V shed 6 bases, J shed 7 bases, and the junction held 16 bases outside the gene matches. The CDR3 length is 16 residues.